One sample yielded the 20 T cell receptor beta chains listed below, sequenced in a study of tumor-infiltrating lymphocytes in primary liver carcinoma. Making TCR beta cDNA involved around 500 ng total RNA and a constant-region primer. Slightly modified ARM-PCR with three nested multiplex PCR rounds yielded TCR beta libraries. Researchers ran the first two PCR rounds for ten to eleven cycles each with TRBV1-TRBV30 forward primers and a C-beta reverse primer. TCRdb called the multiplex PCR reads again in MiXCR, with one record for every CDR3 protein. The table includes some 110,000 distinct CDR3 sequences, roughly three fifths detected once. From roughly 18-30 mg of unsorted bulk tissue, DNA and RNA were co-extracted together. The sequenced material came from liver tumor tissue from sampling region 3. Subset of the sample: tumor region T3, left-lateral pole. These receptors were collected from a woman aged 55-69 years with primary liver carcinoma and hepatitis B virus infection.

This clonotype was observed a few times. A much bigger clone sits one base away, suggesting this may be a read error. V and J are TRBV4-2 and TRBJ1-1, with D possibly TRBD1 on 6 matching bases. The germline V gene encodes CDR1 LGHNA and CDR2 YNFKEQ. Trimming pared 8 bases from V and 10 bases from J, leaving 17 bases between. This CDR3 is 12 amino acids long. CDR3 residues: CASGTTGKAAFF. CDR3 DNA sequence: TGTGCCAGCGGCACTACAGGGAAAGCAGCTTTCTTT.

Regarding this clonotype: An end of the junction does not agree with germline; a read error may underlie this. The chain employs TRBV5-1 and TRBJ2-2; TRBD1 might be the D (6 bases). Germline-derived CDR1 and CDR2 are SGHRS and YFSETQ. The CDR3 sequence is 14 residues long. CDR3: CASSLAGDTGELFF. The DNA for the CDR3 is TGCGCCAGTAGCTTGGCAGGGGACACCGGGGAGCTGTTTTTT. Drawing the rest from reference TRBV5-1 and TRBJ2-2, the complete variable domain is KAGVTQTPRYLIKTRGQQVTLSCSPISGHRSVSWYQQTPGQGLQFLFEYFSETQRNKGNFPGRFSGRQFSNSRSEMNVSTLELGDSALYLCASSLAGDTGELFFGEGSRLTVL.

Comments on this clonotype: This CDR3 fails to terminate in the conserved phenylalanine or tryptophan, so it likely reflects a read error. The chain links TRBV11-2 to TRBJ2-3; 7 positions match TRBD2. CDR3 size: 13 residues. Germline lookup yields CDR1 SGHAT and CDR2 FQNNGV. The CDR3 DNA follows: TGTGCCAGCAGCTTAGATCGGGAGGATAGGCAGTATTCT. This codes for CASSLDREDRQYS.

Concerning this clonotype itself: This clone may be a read error of a much larger clone one base away. The rearrangement links TRBV12-3 or TRBV12-4 to TRBJ1-2; D remains unclear. The CDR3 spans 13 residues. V was pared by 6 bases and J by 3 bases, with 11 bases between. The CDR3 DNA sequence: TGTGCCAGCAGCCTCGACATGGACTATGGCTACACCTTC. It translates to CASSLDMDYGYTF.

A note on this clonotype: Since a much larger clone is just one base distant, this may be a read error. The V gene is TRBV12-3 or TRBV12-4, the J gene TRBJ2-1; 8 nucleotides agree with TRBD2. The CDR3 is 14 residues long. V gave up 5 bases and J gave up 6 bases; unmatched junction bases: 6. CDR3 nucleotides: TGTGCCAGCAGTCCGACTAGCGAGTGCAATGAGCAGTTCTTC. Translation: CASSPTSECNEQFF.

A remark on this clonotype: Given a much more abundant clone one base away, this may be a read error. This sequence joins TRBV5-5 and TRBJ1-1, with a tentative D call TRBD1 (5 bases). Germline V CDR1 and CDR2: SGHKS, YYEKEE (reference sequence). CDR3 size: 14 residues. This chain's CDR3 is CASGLEGERTEAFF. The DNA of the CDR3 is TGTGCCAGCGGCTTGGAAGGGGAACGGACTGAAGCTTTCTTT. Together with reference TRBV5-5 and TRBJ1-1, the CDR3 gives the full variable domain: DAGVTQSPTHLIKTRGQQVTLRCSPISGHKSVSWYQQVLGQGPQFIFQYYEKEERGRGNFPDRFSARQFPNYSSELNVNALLLGDSALYLCASGLEGERTEAFFGQGTRLTVV.

V is TRBV11-2 and J is TRBJ2-1; D perhaps matches TRBD2 (7 bases). The ends were cut back, 11 bases at V and 8 bases at J, with 34 bases in the middle. The CDR3 has 18 residues. CDR1 is SGHAT, CDR2 FQNNGV, per germline. CDR3 sequence (DNA): TGTGCCGGCAACGCGGGGCTCTCAGGGGACTATATGGCCGATGAGCAGTTCTTC. It translates to CAGNAGLSGDYMADEQFF.

This clonotype was counted a few times. A much larger clone is a single base away; this may be a read error. The chain uses TRBV12-3 or TRBV12-4 and TRBJ1-2; TRBD1 agrees at 9 bases. The CDR3 has 15 residues. CDR3 protein: CASSPGTGRSRGYAF. CDR3 bases: TGTGCCAGCAGTCCCGGGACAGGGAGGTCGCGCGGCTACGCCTTC.

To note about this clonotype: This may stem from a read error, because a much larger clone lies one nucleotide away. V usage is TRBV6-1 and J usage is TRBJ1-6, with a tentative D call TRBD1 (6 bases). CDR1 and CDR2 (germline): MNHNS, SASEGT. The CDR3 contains 11 residues. The CDR3 bases are TGTGCCAGCGGTCAACGGACAGTGATCGACTTT. Its protein is CASGQRTVIDF.

With regard to this clonotype: One junction end disagrees with the germline gene, perhaps due to a read error. The chain has TRBV14 and TRBJ2-7; D tentatively fits TRBD1 or TRBD2 (6 bases each). This CDR3 has 12 residues. The V gene's germline CDR1 is SGHDN and CDR2 FVKESK. The CDR3 bases are TGTGTCAGCAGCCAAGGCGGGACAACGCAGTACTTC. This codes for CVSSQGGTTQYF.

About this clonotype: The conserved phenylalanine or tryptophan is not found at the CDR3 terminus, so this likely reflects a read error. It is unclear where the CDR3 begins or ends on the DNA, so no DNA is shown, and the CDR3 is as TCRdb lists it. V gene TRBV11-2 combines with J gene TRBJ2-5; the table's TRBD1 call for D was not verified on the DNA. The germline V gene encodes CDR1 SGHAT and CDR2 FQNNGV. The CDR3 sequence runs 15 residues, both termini included. The CDR3 protein is CASSLTTGVGETHYL.

This clonotype has just a few counts. The rearrangement uses TRBV7-9 and TRBJ2-7; tentatively, D is TRBD1 (5 bases). Germline V gives CDR1 SEHNR, CDR2 FQNEAQ (reference sequence). There are 13 residues in the CDR3. Trimming pared 5 bases from V and 6 bases from J, leaving 14 bases between. CDR3 nucleotide sequence: TGTGCCAGCAGCACCCGCCAGGGTAGCGAGCAGTACTTC. Amino acids: CASSTRQGSEQYF. Supplemented by reference TRBV7-9 and TRBJ2-7, the full variable domain reads DTGVSQNPRHKITKRGQNVTFRCDPISEHNRLYWYRQTLGQGPEFLTYFQNEAQLEKSRLLSDRFSAERPKGSFSTLEIQRTEQGDSAMYLCASSTRQGSEQYFGPGTRLTVT.

Points on this clonotype: A much larger clone lies one base from this, so it may be a read error. The V and J genes are TRBV5-5 and TRBJ2-7, with TRBD1 matching over 7 bases. Germline V gene sequence: CDR1 SGHKS, CDR2 YYEKEE (reference sequence). The CDR3 loop spans 14 amino acids. After removal of 3 bases from V and 2 bases from J, the junction contained 5 bases not matched to a gene. The CDR3 loop reads CASSSLTGPYEQYF. Here the CDR3 DNA reads TGTGCCAGCAGCTCCCTGACAGGGCCCTACGAGCAGTACTTC.

The chain couples TRBV11-2 to TRBJ2-1, with TRBD2 identical over 8 bases. Germline loops: CDR1 SGHAT, CDR2 FQNNGV. This CDR3 is 15 amino acids long. V shed 8 bases, J shed 11 bases, and the junction held 17 bases outside the gene matches. In DNA form, the CDR3 reads TGTGCCAGCGACTTAGAGAGCGGGAGTGTGAGTAAGCAGTTCTTC. Residues: CASDLESGSVSKQFF.

About this clonotype itself: The missing conserved phenylalanine or tryptophan at the end of this CDR3 makes a read error likely. No DNA is shown, since the ends of the CDR3 on it are uncertain; the CDR3 is the one TCRdb lists. The rearrangement uses TRBV11-3 and TRBJ2-7; TRBD1 is the table's D call and was not checked against the DNA. 14 amino acids form the CDR3, both terminal residues included. The germline CDR1 and CDR2 sequences are SGHNT and YENEEA. The CDR3 loop is CASSLGRGTREQYL.

With respect to this clonotype: A much larger clone differs by one base, so this may be a read error. The J gene is TRBJ2-2, the V gene TRBV5-1; D uncertain. V was trimmed by 0 bases and J by 7 bases, leaving 4 bases between them. CDR3 length: 12 residues. Germline lookup yields CDR1 SGHRS and CDR2 YFSETQ. The CDR3 protein is CASSLGDGELFF. The CDR3 coding sequence is TGCGCCAGCAGCTTGGGAGACGGGGAGCTGTTTTTT.

About this clonotype: This clone may be a read error of a much larger clone one base away. The V gene is TRBV7-9, the J gene TRBJ2-2; 7 positions agree with TRBD1. The ends lost 8 bases at V and 2 bases at J; junction bases unmatched: 11. CDR3 size: 16 residues. In germline, CDR1 is SEHNR, CDR2 FQNEAQ (reference sequence). The CDR3 sequence is CASGSPGGLNTGELFF. CDR3 bases: TGTGCCAGCGGCTCCCCAGGGGGTCTAAACACCGGGGAGCTGTTTTTT.

This clonotype was seen a single time. Relative to the germline gene, one junction end is altered; a read error may explain this. V gene TRBV11-1 combines with J gene TRBJ2-5; TRBD2 agrees at 8 bases. CDR3 length equals 15 residues. CDR1 and CDR2 from the germline V gene are SGHAT and FQDESV (reference sequence). CDR3 in DNA: TGTGCCAGCAGCTTACGACTAGCGACGAAAGAGGCCCACTACTTC. Translating gives CASSLRLATKEAHYF. Full variable domain (missing parts from reference TRBV11-1 and TRBJ2-5): EAEVAQSPRYKITEKSQAVAFWCDPISGHATLYWYRQILGQGPELLVQFQDESVVDDSQLPKDRFSAERLKGVDSTLKIQPAELGDSAMYLCASSLRLATKEAHYFGPGTRLLVL.

The chain combines TRBV11-2 with TRBJ2-1; D is possibly TRBD2 (5 bases). Germline V lookup: CDR1 SGHAT, CDR2 FQNNGV. There are 12 residues in the CDR3. With 7 bases removed from V and 9 bases from J, the gap between germline ends came to 13 bases. CDR3 loop: CASNPGLAEQFF. The CDR3 DNA reads TGTGCCAGCAACCCTGGCCTAGCTGAGCAGTTCTTC. Variable domain in full (rest from reference TRBV11-2 and TRBJ2-1): EAGVAQSPRYKIIEKRQSVAFWCNPISGHATLYWYQQILGQGPKLLIQFQNNGVVDDSQLPKDRFSAERLKGVDSTLKIQPAKLEDSAVYLCASNPGLAEQFFGPGTRLTVL.

V gene TRBV25-1 combines with J gene TRBJ2-7, with D maybe TRBD1 (6 bases). The ends were cut back, 3 bases at V and 7 bases at J, with 13 bases in the middle. Germline V gene lookup returns CDR1 MGHDK and CDR2 SYGVNS. There are 13 residues in the CDR3. The CDR3 sequence: CASSEGDQGEQYF. CDR3 in DNA: TGTGCCAGCAGTGAGGGGGACCAGGGGGAGCAGTACTTC.